A single sample gave rise to the 19 T cell receptor beta chains below, sequenced in a study of blood T cells in healthy people across ages. Alongside a J-beta primer mix, a sample-barcoded 5' primer served in a second PCR lasting about 7 to 12 cycles. MiXCR, run by TCRdb on the 5' RACE reads, gives a single entry per CDR3 protein. The data show 850,000 to 1,000,000 distinct CDR3 sequences, roughly 50% seen once. The sample comprised blood. These receptors all come from a man aged 25 to 45 in good health.

The table lists this clonotype with a few counts. The chain combines TRBV24-1 with TRBJ2-1; D is uncertain. The CDR3 covers 15 residues. V was shortened by 2 bases and J by 4 bases, with 11 bases between the two germline ends. Germline V gene lookup returns CDR1 KGHDR and CDR2 SFDVKD. CDR3 region: CATSDSRQIYNEQFF. The CDR3, as DNA: TGTGCCACCAGTGATTCTAGGCAGATTTACAATGAGCAGTTCTTC.

This clonotype has more than one count but fewer than ten. V gene TRBV7-9 combines with J gene TRBJ1-1; 8 nucleotides agree with TRBD1. CDR1 and CDR2 (germline): SEHNR, FQNEAQ (reference sequence). This CDR3 has 15 amino acids. The V and J ends lost 6 bases and 7 bases, in that order; junction bases with no gene match: 13. This CDR3 is CASSRGGQGADEAFF. In nucleotides, the CDR3 is TGTGCCAGCAGTCGCGGAGGGCAGGGGGCCGATGAAGCTTTCTTT.

This clonotype was seen more than once but under ten times. The rearrangement links TRBV12-3 or TRBV12-4 to TRBJ2-1; TRBD2 matches at 11 bases. The CDR3 loop spans 16 amino acids. V gave up 6 bases and J gave up 5 bases; unmatched junction bases: 9. CDR3 sequence: CASSLTGTSGDNEQFF. Here the CDR3 DNA reads TGTGCCAGCAGCCTAACCGGGACTAGCGGAGACAATGAGCAGTTCTTC.

The chain has TRBV20-1 and TRBJ2-3; D is undetermined. Trimming shortened V by 7 bases and J by 2 bases, and 13 bases separated the two germline ends. CDR3 size: 13 residues. The germline V gene encodes CDR1 DFQATT and CDR2 SNEGSKA (reference sequence). CDR3 nucleotide sequence: TGCAGTGTCCTCGACTCGTTCACAGATACGCAGTATTTT. This translates into CSVLDSFTDTQYF.

The rearrangement links TRBV12-3 or TRBV12-4 to TRBJ2-1; 7 positions match TRBD1. Losses at the gene ends were 6 bases for V and 3 bases for J; bases not matched to a gene: 14. The CDR3 has 17 residues. The CDR3 sequence: CASRTLGDRPRYNEQFF. The CDR3 DNA is TGTGCCAGCAGGACCCTGGGGGACAGACCACGCTACAATGAGCAGTTCTTC.

V gene TRBV6-6 combines with J gene TRBJ2-2, with 9 bases fitting TRBD1. Germline V gene data show CDR1 as MNHNY and CDR2 as SVGAGI (reference sequence). The CDR3 has 16 amino acids. Trimming cost V 2 bases and J 6 bases; bases outside gene matches: 7. CDR3 protein: CASSYPGQGRPGELFF. In nucleotides, the CDR3 is TGTGCCAGCAGTTACCCGGGACAGGGAAGACCCGGGGAGCTGTTTTTT.

The rearrangement joins TRBV20-1 to TRBJ2-5, with 8 bases that match TRBD2. This CDR3 region has 13 residues. Germline CDR1 DFQATT, CDR2 SNEGSKA (reference sequence). V shed 5 bases and J 1 base; nucleotides not matched to a gene: 3. In DNA form, the CDR3 reads TGCAGTGCTGTACTAGCGGTCCAAGAGACCCAGTACTTC. Translating it yields CSAVLAVQETQYF.

The V and J genes are TRBV5-1 and TRBJ1-1; D remains unclear. The CDR3 has 14 amino acids. V shed 0 bases and J shed 4 bases, with 10 bases lying between them. CDR1 is SGHRS and CDR2 is YFSETQ in the germline V gene. The CDR3 bases are TGCGCCAGCAGCTTGGAGGCCTTAGGCACTGAAGCTTTCTTT. Its protein product is CASSLEALGTEAFF.

Worth noting for this clonotype: This may stem from a read error, because a much larger clone lies one nucleotide away. The J gene is TRBJ2-3, the V gene TRBV6-2 or TRBV6-3; 7 bases align to TRBD2. This CDR3 has 14 amino acids. Germline V gives CDR1 MNHEY, CDR2 SVGEGT. Written as DNA, the CDR3 is TGTGCCAGCAGTTCACTAGCGTATACAGATGCGCAGTATTTT. Translating it yields CASSSLAYTDAQYF.

The V gene is TRBV27, the J gene TRBJ2-6; perhaps TRBD1 as D (6 bases). The CDR3 has 16 amino acids. Trimming shortened V by 5 bases and J by 0 bases, and 11 bases separated the two germline ends. CDR1 and CDR2 from the germline V gene are MNHEY and SMNVEV (reference sequence). CDR3 loop: CASSRTANSGANVLTF. CDR3 in DNA: TGTGCCAGCAGTAGGACAGCCAACTCTGGGGCCAACGTCCTGACTTTC.

About this clonotype: A much larger clonotype is one base distant, so this may be a read error. This sequence joins TRBV11-3 and TRBJ2-3; 11 positions agree with TRBD2. In germline, CDR1 is SGHNT, CDR2 YENEEA. V shed 5 bases and J 4 bases; nucleotides not matched to a gene: 8. The CDR3 totals 16 residues. The CDR3 DNA reads as TGTGCCAGCAGCCTAGCGGGGGGAAGGGGCGCAGATACGCAGTATTTT. It yields the protein CASSLAGGRGADTQYF.

This clonotype came up a few times. This sequence joins TRBV5-1 and TRBJ2-5, with 9 bases identical to TRBD2. TRBJ2-7 matches the DNA end more closely, so the J call is doubtful. CDR3 length: 15 amino acids. Per germline, CDR1 SGHRS and CDR2 YFSETQ. CDR3 in amino acids: CASSLRTSEGGEQYF. CDR3 nucleotides: TGCGCCAGCAGCTTAAGGACTAGCGAAGGTGGCGAGCAGTACTTC.

This clonotype was observed at least ten times. This chain joins TRBV6-2 or TRBV6-3 and TRBJ2-5; TRBD1 matches 7 bases. Looked up from germline, CDR1 is MNHEY and CDR2 is SVGEGT. The V gene end was trimmed by 8 bases and the J gene end by 5 bases; junction bases not matched to a gene: 5. The CDR3 is 12 amino acids. The CDR3 region has the DNA TGTGCCAGCTACGACAGGGTGGAGACCCAGTACTTC. Protein product: CASYDRVETQYF.

This clonotype was detected only a few times. The chain joins TRBV20-1 to TRBJ2-7; TRBD1 might be the D (6 bases). Trimming left V 5 bases short and J 1 base short, with 12 bases between. The CDR3 is 13 amino acids. CDR1 DFQATT and CDR2 SNEGSKA come from the germline V gene (reference sequence). The CDR3 DNA is TGCAGTGCTCCTAGGACAGCTTCCTACGAGCAGTACTTC. Its translation: CSAPRTASYEQYF.

This clonotype was observed a handful of times. The genes are TRBV29-1 and TRBJ2-1; D may be TRBD1 (6 bases). The germline V gene has CDR1 SQVTM and CDR2 ANQGSEA. The CDR3 runs 16 residues. Trimming left V 3 bases short and J 3 bases short, with 18 bases between. The CDR3 is CSVEDVGTKYYNEQFF. In DNA, the CDR3 is TGCAGCGTTGAGGACGTCGGGACAAAATACTACAATGAGCAGTTCTTC.

J is TRBJ2-1 and V is TRBV20-1; 10 bases map to TRBD1. The trim removed 1 base at V and 7 bases at J, leaving 19 bases unmatched. The CDR3 has 19 amino acids. Germline V gene sequence: CDR1 DFQATT, CDR2 SNEGSKA (reference sequence). This CDR3 is CSARVMGSKPGQGYNEQFF. The CDR3 DNA reads as TGCAGTGCTAGAGTCATGGGATCGAAACCGGGACAGGGGTATAATGAGCAGTTCTTC.

V usage is TRBV10-3 and J usage is TRBJ2-5, with D perhaps TRBD1 or TRBD2 (5 bases each). The V end was cut by 3 bases, the J end by 5 bases, with 19 bases between. CDR3 length: 16 amino acids. CDR1 and CDR2 from the germline V gene are ENHRY and SYGVKD. The CDR3 loop is CAISDRRDRMAETQYF. The CDR3 DNA reads TGTGCCATCAGTGACCGACGGGACCGCATGGCGGAGACCCAGTACTTC.

This clonotype showed up just a few times. The chain links TRBV25-1 to TRBJ2-6, with D maybe TRBD1 (5 bases). The V end lost 2 bases, the J end lost 3 bases, and 8 bases lay between the germline ends. The CDR3 loop spans 15 amino acids. Germline values: CDR1 MGHDK, CDR2 SYGVNS. The CDR3 sequence is CASSEPRDGANVLTF. The CDR3 region has the DNA TGTGCCAGCAGTGAACCCAGGGATGGGGCCAACGTCCTGACTTTC.

The chain recombines TRBV10-3 with TRBJ2-7; 9 bases match TRBD1. The CDR3 is 14 residues long. Germline CDR1 and CDR2: ENHRY and SYGVKD. V trimming: 3 bases; J trimming: 3 bases; junction bases outside the gene matches: 3. The DNA of the CDR3 is TGTGCCATCAGTGAAAAGGGACAGGGCTACGAGCAGTACTTC. Translation gives CAISEKGQGYEQYF.